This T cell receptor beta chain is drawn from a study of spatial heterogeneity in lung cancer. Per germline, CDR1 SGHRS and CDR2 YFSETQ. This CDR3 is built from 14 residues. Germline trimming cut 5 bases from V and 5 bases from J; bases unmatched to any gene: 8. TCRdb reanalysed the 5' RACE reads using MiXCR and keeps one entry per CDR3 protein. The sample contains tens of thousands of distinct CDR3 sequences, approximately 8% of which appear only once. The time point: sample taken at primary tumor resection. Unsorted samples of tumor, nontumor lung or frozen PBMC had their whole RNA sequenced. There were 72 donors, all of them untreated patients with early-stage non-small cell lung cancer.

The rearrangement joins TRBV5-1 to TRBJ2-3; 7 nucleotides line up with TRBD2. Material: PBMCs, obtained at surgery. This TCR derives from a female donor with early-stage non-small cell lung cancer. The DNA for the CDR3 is TGCGCCAGCAGGATCGAGCGGGGCGAAGATACGCAGTATTTT. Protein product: CASRIERGEDTQYF. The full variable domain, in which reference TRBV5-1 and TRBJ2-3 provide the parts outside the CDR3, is KAGVTQTPRYLIKTRGQQVTLSCSPISGHRSVSWYQQTPGQGLQFLFEYFSETQRNKGNFPGRFSGRQFSNSRSEMNVSTLELGDSALYLCASRIERGEDTQYFGPGTRLTVL.